The sequence of this T cell receptor beta chain was determined in a study of breast tumors, draining lymph nodes, adjacent tissues. Germline lookup yields CDR1 DFQATT and CDR2 SNEGSKA (reference sequence). The CDR3 sequence is 16 residues long. V lost 4 bases, J lost 4 bases, and 22 bases lay in between. Samples came from axillary lymph nodes draining the breast cancer. A single record per CDR3 protein comes from TCRdb applying MiXCR to the multiplex PCR reads. This table holds 200,000 to 300,000 distinct CDR3 sequences, about 30% found once. The specimen was axillary lymph node tissue. This chain connects TRBV20-1 to TRBJ2-5; D may be TRBD2 (6 bases). This clonotype was obtained from a female donor with breast cancer. Some clones in this sample may be carry-over from other donors' samples. In nucleotides, the CDR3 is TGCAGTGCTACGACGGGACGGGGGAGCGCAGGAGAGACCCAGTACTTC. Its translation: CSATTGRGSAGETQYF.